This TCR beta chain was identified in a study of cytomegalovirus exposure and HLA in healthy donors (dated by TCRdb to the late 2010s). About the investigation overall: An earlier analysis of some 620 of the donors reported about 280 Gb of sequence data and some 110 million unique TCR beta sequences obtained from some 170 million T cells. About 280 gigabases of sequencing data and 70 million to 100 million unique TCR sequences made up an early release that covered 640 HLA-typed donors. The genetic ancestry cluster associated with self-reported Caucasian donors included 70% to 85% of the 398 genotyped donors. The study aimed to test whether cataloging public T cell receptors could reveal signatures of past pathogen exposure. The T cell repertoires of 550 to 850 subjects were profiled by immunosequencing and related to cytomegalovirus serostatus. In addition to the first cohort of approximately 650 subjects, a separate validation cohort of approximately 120 different subjects was used. High-throughput TCR immunosequencing, statistical association of individual TCRs with disease status, and machine learning were combined to predict cytomegalovirus infection status. A later analysis re-analyzed previously published TCR beta repertoires from hundreds of donors and added high-resolution HLA genotyping to study TCR occurrence patterns. In the later analysis, no new phenotypic data were used to find candidate immune exposures; instead, reliance was placed on TCR beta sequences and their occurrence across donors. An earlier analysis of more than 450 of the donors used high-throughput TCR beta sequencing to judge whether each TCR beta V gene segment behaved as functional or pseudogenic. Alongside the repertoire data, information on donor age, sex, ethnicity and CMV serostatus was compiled. Genome-wide SNP genotypes for about three fifths of the roughly 700 donors were used in a later genetic analysis, which treated that subset as a discovery cohort. Every discovery cohort repertoire had been produced on one sequencing platform. Both class I and class II loci were covered by HLA typing, at four-digit resolution. Typing coverage varied by locus: roughly 629-640 donors for A, B, C, DRB1 and DQB1; more than 500 for DQA1; over 600 for DPA1; approximately 490 for DPB1. About five DR-DQ haplotypes were handled as single units for association and clustering because linkage in the cohort was strong. Across some 400 genotyped donors of the cohort, an average of about 220,000 unique TCR beta nucleotide sequences per donor were sequenced, and 15% to 20% of those sequences were non-productive. Broad study findings and their caveats: The classifier was reported to diagnose cytomegalovirus status with high specificity and sensitivity in both the original and validation cohorts. Because counts were too low, about 18 rarely observed V segments, including chromosome 9 orphons, were left out of the earlier analysis of a few hundred of the donors. HLA typing was unavailable for some donors at each locus, so association tests used only the typed subset. The study gave a list of 150 to 200 TCR beta chains associated with cytomegalovirus. While some public TCRs were present in many individuals, most TCR sequences turned up only very rarely across donors. The sequencing pipeline was judged likely to have produced a cluster of highly shared sequence variants as a technical artifact. For the cohort, immune exposure information was limited to CMV serostatus. The 87-base-pair reads could not distinguish some IMGT-functional V segments, including TRBV6-2 and TRBV6-3, so those segments were excluded. According to a later genetic analysis, donors in an Asian-associated ancestry cluster had fewer N-insertions in productive TCRs than the approximately 630-donor mean. In a later analysis, several top co-occurrence clusters were reported to appear linked to parvovirus B19, influenza, CMV and Epstein-Barr virus. A later genetic analysis associated a missense DCLRE1C variant with V-gene and J-gene trimming of TCR beta chains, and an independent cohort replicated the association. A further reported finding was that TCR beta sequences accurately predicted the HLA-A and HLA-B alleles for most subjects in the first cohort. In a later analysis, most CMV-associated TCR beta chains were found to appear HLA-restricted, with HLA associations seemingly driven largely by CMV exposure. The authors suggested that the approach could potentially be extended to other disease states and immunological phenotypes. In an earlier analysis of more than 500 of the donors, most TCR beta V segments appeared in productive rearrangements about 90% or about 30% of the time, broadly matching IMGT annotations. The presence/absence analyses assumed that sequencing depth was roughly uniform across donors, and that assumption may not be true. In vitro tests confirmed that three of the cytomegalovirus-associated TCR beta chains recognize cytomegalovirus antigens. A later analysis found that HLA-associated TCR beta chains were more clonally expanded and had lower generation probabilities than equally common non-associated chains. A later analysis found that TCR association rates varied across HLA loci, with DRB1 alleles showing the most associated TCRs and HLA-C alleles the fewest. Linkage disequilibrium might explain the correlated functional status among segregating V segments, but an unknown experimental factor could not be excluded. In this cohort, only TCR beta chains were sequenced, and detectable features were limited by the absence of alpha or paired-chain data. When HLA alleles, especially DR and DQ, strongly co-occurred, attributing TCR associations to individual alleles was difficult. At a false discovery rate of 0.05, a later analysis linked 16,951 TCR beta sequences to specific HLA alleles.

The cohort was made up of about 610 healthy bone marrow donors. At the time of sampling, all cohort members were nominally healthy, though unrecorded immune exposures were likely present. The donor tested CMV seronegative and was one of the 352 seronegative cohort members. Each donor provided a peripheral blood sample, and peripheral blood mononuclear cells were used for TCR beta sequencing. Genomic DNA extraction from the blood cell samples was performed with the Qiagen DNeasy Blood Extraction Kit. Library method: the immunoSEQ multiplex PCR assay. For the multiplex PCR, a mixture combining 60 forward primers for TCR Vbeta segments and 13 reverse primers for TCR Jbeta segments was used. A multiplex PCR assay on genomic DNA amplified the CDR3 region of rearranged TCR beta genes. On the Illumina HiSeq System, the amplified TCR beta libraries were sequenced as 87-base-pair reads. As for how the authors treated the data: Across the 700 or so repertoires, a later analysis counted roughly 77 million unique TCR beta chains, some 11 million of which were shared by at least two donors. Raw reads were error-corrected and collapsed into unique sequences by a nearest-neighbor algorithm in which closely related sequences were merged to remove PCR and sequencing errors. V, D and J gene segments were assigned by aligning CDR3 sequences to IMGT reference sequences. For a sequence to be retained, a match of at least six nucleotides was required to both a V gene segment and a J gene segment. A rearrangement counted as productive if the CDR3 had no stop codons and remained in frame with V and J, and every other rearrangement counted as non-productive. CDR3 was defined by IMGT convention, running from the second conserved V-encoded cysteine to the conserved J-encoded phenylalanine. In an earlier analysis of roughly 580 of the donors, sequences lacking an unambiguous match to a single V gene segment were excluded. In an earlier analysis of almost 600 of the donors, a V segment was called functional when productive rearrangements were above 56.7%, and segregating when the standard deviation between donors exceeded 5%. A statistical classification framework was developed to diagnose cytomegalovirus status using the catalog of TCR beta chain sequences. In a later analysis, V and J genes were assigned by comparing TCR nucleotide sequences against IMGT/GENE-DB human TR gene sequences. In a later analysis, CDR3 sequences and most-parsimonious VDJ recombination scenarios were assigned using the TCRdist pipeline. A later analysis defined each TCR beta chain by its CDR3 amino acid sequence plus V-gene family, and excluded reads lacking a unique V-gene family. As a way to deal with suspected cross-contamination and a sequencing artifact, a later analysis dropped 450 to 600 nucleotide sequences that were highly shared and had low generation probability. For each public chain, a later analysis derived a clonal expansion index from normalized ranks of inferred template counts within each repertoire. Generation probabilities in a later analysis came from a VDJ recombination model fitted to out-of-frame rearrangements, and those results were checked against IGoR. Hypergeometric tests were used in a later analysis to score TCR-TCR, TCR-HLA and TCR-CMV co-occurrence, with a repertoire-size bias correction applied to the TCR pairs. In a later analysis, false discovery rates were estimated by permuting HLA or CMV assignments 20 times. In a later analysis, co-occurring TCRs were grouped using DBSCAN, with TCRdist sequence similarity added in when clustering inside HLA-allele-positive subsets. Repertoires with fewer than 30,000 or more than 120,000 public chains, plus five repertoires with anomalous nucleotide sharing, were excluded from co-occurrence clustering. As stored in TCRdb, this immuneACCESS dataset retains in-frame rearrangements with V and J assigned. A fraction of the clones does not appear; measured against another copy, unresolved V genes explain less than half of the discrepancy, and the remainder lacks a known reason. D and trimming were read from the DNA, whereas the V and J calls and clone size are those reported in that table. In this sample the table shows more than 95,000 clones, roughly 77% of which occur a single time. The biggest ten clones account for about 1.1% of the sample.

Comment on this clone: Its recognized antigen is unknown. Germline and junction disagree at one end, which may indicate a read error.

The CDR3 numbers 16 residues from cysteine through phenylalanine. The entry retains the CDR3 DNA only, 48 bases that are in frame from base 1. CDR1 and CDR2 were assigned from the germline V gene as SGHVS and FNYEAQ. What was sequenced was PBMCs. The source of this sequence is a woman aged 25 to 39 in good health and CMV-seronegative. Recombination joined TRBV7-6 with TRBJ2-1, with TRBD2 perhaps the D gene, on 6 matching bases. The CDR3 corresponds to CASSSGPGAGYNEQLF. The DNA reads as follows: TGTGCCAGCAGCTCCGGGCCGGGAGCGGGTTACAATGAGCAGCTCTTC.